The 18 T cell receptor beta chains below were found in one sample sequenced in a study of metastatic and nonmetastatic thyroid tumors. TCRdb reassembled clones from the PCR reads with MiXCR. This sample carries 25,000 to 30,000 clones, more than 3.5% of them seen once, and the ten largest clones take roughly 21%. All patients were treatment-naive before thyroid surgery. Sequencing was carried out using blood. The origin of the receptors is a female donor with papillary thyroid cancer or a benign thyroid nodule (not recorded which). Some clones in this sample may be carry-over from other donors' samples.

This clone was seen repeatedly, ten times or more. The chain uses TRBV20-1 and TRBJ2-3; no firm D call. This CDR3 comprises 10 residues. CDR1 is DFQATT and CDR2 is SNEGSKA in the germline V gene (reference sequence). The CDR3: CRLHTDTQYF. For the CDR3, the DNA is TGCAGACTGCACACAGATACGCAGTATTTT.

CDR3 sequence reads: CASSYSFRAGYTF. CDR3 coding DNA: TGTGCCAGCAGTTATTCGTTCAGGGCCGGCTACACCTTC. This rearrangement joins TRBV6-5 to TRBJ1-2; D may be TRBD1 (5 bases). V was trimmed by 3 bases and J by 8 bases, leaving 13 bases between them. The CDR3 extends over 13 amino acids. The V gene's germline CDR1 is MNHEY and CDR2 SVGAGI.

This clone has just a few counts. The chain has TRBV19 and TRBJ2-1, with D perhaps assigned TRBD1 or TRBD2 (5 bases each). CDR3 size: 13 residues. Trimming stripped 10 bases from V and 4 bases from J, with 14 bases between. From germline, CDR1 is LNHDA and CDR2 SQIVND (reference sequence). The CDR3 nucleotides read TGTGCCACCGGGACGGATCTTTACAATGAGCAGTTCTTC. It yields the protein CATGTDLYNEQFF.

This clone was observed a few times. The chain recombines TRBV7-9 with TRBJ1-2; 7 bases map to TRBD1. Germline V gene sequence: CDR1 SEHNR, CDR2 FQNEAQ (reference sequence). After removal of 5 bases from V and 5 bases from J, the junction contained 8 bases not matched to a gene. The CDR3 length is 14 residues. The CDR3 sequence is CASSVEGGWYGYTF. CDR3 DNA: TGTGCCAGCAGCGTGGAAGGGGGCTGGTATGGCTACACCTTC.

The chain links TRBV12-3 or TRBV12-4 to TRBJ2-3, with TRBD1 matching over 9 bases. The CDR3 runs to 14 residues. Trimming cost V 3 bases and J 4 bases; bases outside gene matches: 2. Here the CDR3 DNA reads TGTGCCAGCAGTTTCGGGACAGGGCCAGATACGCAGTATTTT. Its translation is CASSFGTGPDTQYF.

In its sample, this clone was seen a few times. The chain's CDR3 is CASQAGGDPGANVLTF. As DNA, the CDR3 is TGTGCCAGCCAGGCGGGTGGGGACCCTGGGGCCAACGTCCTGACTTTC. The V call is TRBV6-2 or TRBV6-3, the J call TRBJ2-6, with D perhaps TRBD1 or TRBD2 (5 bases each). This CDR3 has 16 amino acids. Germline CDR1 and CDR2: MNHEY and SVGEGT. V was pared by 8 bases and J by 2 bases, with 16 bases between.

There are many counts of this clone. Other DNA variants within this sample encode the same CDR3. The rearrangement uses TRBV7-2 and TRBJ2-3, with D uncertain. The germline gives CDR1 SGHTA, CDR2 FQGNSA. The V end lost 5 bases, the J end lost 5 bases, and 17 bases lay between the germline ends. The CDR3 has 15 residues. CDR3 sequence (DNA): TGTGCCAGCAGCCCCTGGGCGAGCGCAGGAGATACGCAGTATTTT. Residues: CASSPWASAGDTQYF. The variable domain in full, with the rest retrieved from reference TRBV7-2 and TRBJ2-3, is GAGVSQSPSNKVTEKGKDVELRCDPISGHTALYWYRQSLGQGLEFLIYFQGNSAPDKSGLPSDRFSAERTGGSVSTLTIQRTQQEDSAVYLCASSPWASAGDTQYFGPGTRLTVL.

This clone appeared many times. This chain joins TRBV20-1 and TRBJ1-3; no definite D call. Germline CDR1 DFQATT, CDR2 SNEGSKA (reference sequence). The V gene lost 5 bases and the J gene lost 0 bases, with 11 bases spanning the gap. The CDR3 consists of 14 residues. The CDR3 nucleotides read TGCAGTGCTCGGACGTACAACTCTGGAAACACCATATATTTT. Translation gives CSARTYNSGNTIYF.

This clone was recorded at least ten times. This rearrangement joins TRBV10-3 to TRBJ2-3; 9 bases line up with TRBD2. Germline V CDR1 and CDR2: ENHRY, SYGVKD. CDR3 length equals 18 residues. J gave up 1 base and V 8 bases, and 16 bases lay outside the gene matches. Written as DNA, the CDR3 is TGTGCCATCGCCCCTAGGGCGGGAGGGCCAGGGGGCACAGATACGCAGTATTTT. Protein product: CAIAPRAGGPGGTDTQYF.

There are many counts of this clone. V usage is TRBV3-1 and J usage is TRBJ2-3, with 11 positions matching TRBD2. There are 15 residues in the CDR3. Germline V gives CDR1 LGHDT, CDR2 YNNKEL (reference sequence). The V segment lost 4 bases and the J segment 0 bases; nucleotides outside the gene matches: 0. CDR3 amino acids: CASSLAGGSTDTQYF. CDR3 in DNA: TGTGCCAGCAGCCTAGCGGGAGGGAGCACAGATACGCAGTATTTT.

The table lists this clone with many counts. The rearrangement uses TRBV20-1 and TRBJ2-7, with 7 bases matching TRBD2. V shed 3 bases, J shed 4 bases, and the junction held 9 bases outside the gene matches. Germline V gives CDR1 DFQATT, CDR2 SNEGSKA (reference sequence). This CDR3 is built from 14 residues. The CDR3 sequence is CSASKGLGSYEQYF. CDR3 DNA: TGCAGTGCTAGTAAAGGACTAGGTAGTTACGAGCAGTACTTC.

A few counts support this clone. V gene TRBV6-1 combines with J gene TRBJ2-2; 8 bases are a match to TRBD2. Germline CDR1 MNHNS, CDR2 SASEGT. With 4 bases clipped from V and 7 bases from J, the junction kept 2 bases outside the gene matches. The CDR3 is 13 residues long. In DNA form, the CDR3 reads TGTGCCAGCAGTGGACTAGCGCTCGGGGAGCTGTTTTTT. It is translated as CASSGLALGELFF.

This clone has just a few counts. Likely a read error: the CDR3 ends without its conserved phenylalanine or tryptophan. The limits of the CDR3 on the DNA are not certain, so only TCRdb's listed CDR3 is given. CDR3 region: CASSERNT. The gene calls are TRBV6-1 and TRBJ2-7. The CDR3 numbers 8 amino acids, ends counted. Looked up from germline, CDR1 is MNHNS and CDR2 is SASEGT.

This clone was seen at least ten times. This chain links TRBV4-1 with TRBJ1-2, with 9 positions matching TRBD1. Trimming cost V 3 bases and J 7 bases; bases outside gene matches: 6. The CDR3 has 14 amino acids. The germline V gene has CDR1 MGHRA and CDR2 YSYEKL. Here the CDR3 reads CASSQKQGARGYTF. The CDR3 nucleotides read TGCGCCAGCAGCCAGAAACAGGGGGCGCGTGGCTACACCTTC.

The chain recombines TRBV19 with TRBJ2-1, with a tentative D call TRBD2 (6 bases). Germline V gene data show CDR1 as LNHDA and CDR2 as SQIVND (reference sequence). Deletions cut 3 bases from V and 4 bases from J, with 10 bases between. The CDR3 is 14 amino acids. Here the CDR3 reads CASSMEDYYNEQFF. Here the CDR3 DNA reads TGTGCCAGTAGTATGGAGGACTATTACAATGAGCAGTTCTTC.

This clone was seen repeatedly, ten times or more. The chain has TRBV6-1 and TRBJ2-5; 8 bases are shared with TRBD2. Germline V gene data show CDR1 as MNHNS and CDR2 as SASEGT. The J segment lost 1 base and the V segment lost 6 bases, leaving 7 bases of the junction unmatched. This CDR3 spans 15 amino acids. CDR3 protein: CASRDRGLAQETQYF. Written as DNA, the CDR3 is TGTGCCAGCAGAGACCGAGGACTAGCCCAAGAGACCCAGTACTTC.

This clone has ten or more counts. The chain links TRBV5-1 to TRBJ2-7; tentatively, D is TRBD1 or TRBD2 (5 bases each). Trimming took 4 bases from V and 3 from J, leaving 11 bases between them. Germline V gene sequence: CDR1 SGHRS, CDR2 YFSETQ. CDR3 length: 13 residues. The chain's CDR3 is CASSPLRGYEQYF. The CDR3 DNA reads TGCGCCAGCAGCCCGTTGAGGGGCTACGAGCAGTACTTC.

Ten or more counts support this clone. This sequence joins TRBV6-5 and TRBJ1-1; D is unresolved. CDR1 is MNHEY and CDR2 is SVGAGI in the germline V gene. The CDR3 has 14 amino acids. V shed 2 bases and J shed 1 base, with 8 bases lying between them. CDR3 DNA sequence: TGTGCCAGCAGTTACCGGGCCGCGAACACTGAAGCTTTCTTT. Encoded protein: CASSYRAANTEAFF.